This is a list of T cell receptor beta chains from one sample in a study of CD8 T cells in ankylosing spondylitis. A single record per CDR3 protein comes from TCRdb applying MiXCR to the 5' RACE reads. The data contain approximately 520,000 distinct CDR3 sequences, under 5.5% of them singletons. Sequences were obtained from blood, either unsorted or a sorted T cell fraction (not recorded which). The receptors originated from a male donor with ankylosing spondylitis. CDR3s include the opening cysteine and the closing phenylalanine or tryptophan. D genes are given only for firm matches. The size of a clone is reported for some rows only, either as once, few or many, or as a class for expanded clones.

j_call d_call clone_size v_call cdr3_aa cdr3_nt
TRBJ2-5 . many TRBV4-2 CASSQDVAAGEETQYF TGTGCCAGCAGCCAAGATGTCGCAGCGGGCGAAGAGACCCAGTACTTC
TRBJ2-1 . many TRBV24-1 CATNDPSGYNEQFF TGTGCCACCAACGACCCCAGCGGCTACAATGAGCAGTTCTTC
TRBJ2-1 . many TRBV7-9 CASSTKENNDEQFF TGTGCCAGCAGCACTAAAGAAAACAACGATGAGCAGTTCTTC
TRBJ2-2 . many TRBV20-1 CSALLRRELFF TGCAGTGCCCTCCTTAGGAGGGAGCTGTTTTTT
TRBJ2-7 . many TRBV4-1 CASSQVLVSYEQYF TGCGCCAGCAGCCAAGTCCTAGTCTCCTACGAGCAGTACTTC
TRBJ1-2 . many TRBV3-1 CASSRDSGGYTF TGTGCCAGCAGCAGGGATTCCGGGGGCTACACCTTC
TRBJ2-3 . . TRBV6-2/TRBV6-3 CASSYWGGDTQYF TGTGCCAGCAGTTATTGGGGTGGCGATACGCAGTATTTT
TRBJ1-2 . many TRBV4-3 CASSQVEGVYGYTF TGCGCCAGCAGCCAAGTCGAAGGGGTGTATGGCTACACCTTC
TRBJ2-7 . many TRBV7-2 CASSSMGSSYEQYF TGTGCCAGCAGCTCTATGGGGAGCTCCTACGAGCAGTACTTC
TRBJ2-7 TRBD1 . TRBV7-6 CASSPGTGWAYEQYF TGTGCCAGCAGCCCGGGGACAGGGTGGGCCTACGAGCAGTACTTC
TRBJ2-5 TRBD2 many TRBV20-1 CSASSTSGGAETQYF TGCAGTGCTTCCTCTACTAGCGGGGGGGCGGAGACCCAGTACTTC
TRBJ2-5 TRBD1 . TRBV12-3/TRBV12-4 CASSPWDRASRETQYF TGTGCCAGCAGTCCGTGGGACAGGGCTTCCAGAGAGACCCAGTACTTC
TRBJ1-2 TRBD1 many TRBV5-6 CASSLGTATTYYGYTF TGTGCCAGCAGCCTGGGGACAGCCACGACATACTATGGCTACACCTTC
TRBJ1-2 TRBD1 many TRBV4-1 CASSQAPWTGHGYTF TGCGCCAGCAGCCAAGCTCCTTGGACAGGGCATGGCTACACCTTC
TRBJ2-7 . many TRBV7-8 CASSFDRIYEQYF TGTGCCAGCAGCTTTGACCGTATTTACGAGCAGTACTTC
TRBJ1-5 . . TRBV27 CASSLFPRDQPQHF TGTGCCAGCAGCTTATTCCCCAGGGATCAGCCCCAGCATTTT
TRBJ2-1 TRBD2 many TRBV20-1 CSARDRLAGPYNEQFF TGCAGTGCTAGAGACCGACTAGCGGGTCCCTACAATGAGCAGTTCTTC
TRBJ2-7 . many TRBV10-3 CAISEETPGETLGYEQYF TGTGCCATCAGTGAGGAAACCCCAGGGGAGACTTTGGGCTACGAGCAGTACTTC
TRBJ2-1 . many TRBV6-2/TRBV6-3 CASSYEGFEQFF TGTGCCAGCAGTTACGAAGGGTTTGAGCAGTTCTTC
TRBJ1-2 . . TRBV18 CASSPPRIPYGYTF TGTGCCAGCTCACCACCGCGGATTCCCTATGGCTACACCTTC
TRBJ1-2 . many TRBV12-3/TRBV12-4 CASSITGRNGYTF TGTGCCAGCAGTATAACAGGGCGAAATGGCTACACCTTC
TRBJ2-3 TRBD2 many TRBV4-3 CASSQEASGRRDTQYF TGCGCCAGCAGCCAAGAGGCTAGCGGGAGGAGGGATACGCAGTATTTT
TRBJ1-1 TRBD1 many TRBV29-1 CSVATGVDTEAFF TGCAGCGTTGCCACAGGGGTGGACACTGAAGCTTTCTTT
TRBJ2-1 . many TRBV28 CASNSLYNEQFF TGTGCCAGCAACAGCCTCTACAATGAGCAGTTCTTC
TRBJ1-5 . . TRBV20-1 CSARAGRRGTSNYPGPNQPQHF TGCAGTGCTAGAGCCGGCCGCCGTGGGACATCAAATTACCCCGGCCCCAATCAGCCCCAGCATTTT
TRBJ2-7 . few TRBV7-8 CASSSRRDWGAREEQYF TGTGCCAGCAGCTCTCGTCGGGACTGGGGCGCTCGTGAGGAGCAGTACTTC
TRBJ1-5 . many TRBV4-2 CASSPGRGTSDSNQPQHF TGTGCCAGCAGCCCCGGGAGGGGGACGTCGGATAGCAATCAGCCCCAGCATTTT
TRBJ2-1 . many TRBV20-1 CSASIPPGPDEQFF TGCAGTGCTAGCATACCCCCGGGTCCCGATGAGCAGTTCTTC
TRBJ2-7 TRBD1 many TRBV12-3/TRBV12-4 CASSFRGGTGIREQYF TGTGCCAGCAGTTTCAGGGGTGGGACAGGCATTCGCGAGCAGTACTTC
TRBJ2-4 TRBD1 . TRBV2 CAICQFTGGAPGNIQYF TGTGCCATCTGTCAGTTTACAGGGGGCGCTCCGGGAAACATTCAGTACTTC
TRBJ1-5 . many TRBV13 CATSIGAQPQHF TGTGCCACCTCCATTGGGGCACAGCCCCAGCATTTT
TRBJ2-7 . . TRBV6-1 CASSEVRGREQYF TGTGCCAGCAGTGAAGTTCGGGGCCGCGAGCAGTACTTC
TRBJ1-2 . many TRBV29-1 CSVELTGLDGYTF TGCAGCGTTGAATTAACAGGGTTGGATGGCTACACCTTC
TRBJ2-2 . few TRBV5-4 CASSLDQGTGELFF TGTGCCAGCAGCTTGGATCAGGGAACCGGGGAGCTGTTTTTT
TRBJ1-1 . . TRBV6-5 CASSQDKTEAFF TGTGCCAGCAGTCAGGACAAGACTGAAGCTTTCTTT
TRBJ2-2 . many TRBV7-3 CASSPGPGELFF TGTGCCAGCAGCCCAGGGCCCGGGGAGCTGTTTTTT
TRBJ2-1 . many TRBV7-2 CASSLGPSNEQFF TGCGCCAGCAGCTTGGGCCCCTCTAATGAGCAGTTCTTC
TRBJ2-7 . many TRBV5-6 CASSLVGYDSYEQYF TGTGCCAGCAGCTTGGTGGGTTACGACTCCTACGAGCAGTACTTC
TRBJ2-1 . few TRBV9 CASSDREQRGNEQFF TGTGCCAGCAGCGACAGGGAGCAAAGGGGCAATGAGCAGTTCTTC
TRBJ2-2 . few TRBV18 CASSPAALNTGELFF TGTGCCAGCTCACCAGCGGCGCTGAACACCGGGGAGCTGTTTTTT
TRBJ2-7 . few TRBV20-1 CSARSRTVAYEQYF TGCAGTGCTAGATCTCGGACGGTAGCCTACGAGCAGTACTTC
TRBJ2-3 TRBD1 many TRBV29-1 CSVRQGDTQYF TGCAGCGTTCGACAGGGGGATACGCAGTATTTT
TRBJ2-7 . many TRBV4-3 CASSQGIQDSYEQYF TGCGCCAGCAGCCAAGGTATTCAGGATTCCTACGAGCAGTACTTC
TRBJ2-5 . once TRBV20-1 CCARGQGGYQETQYF TGCTGTGCCAGGGGCCAGGGGGGTTATCAAGAGACCCAGTACTTC
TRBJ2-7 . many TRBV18 CASSPRRTKSYEQYF TGTGCCAGCTCACCCCGCAGGACAAAATCCTACGAGCAGTACTTC
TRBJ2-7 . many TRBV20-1 CSAPTGGTYEQYF TGCAGTGCTCCGACAGGCGGAACCTACGAGCAGTACTTC
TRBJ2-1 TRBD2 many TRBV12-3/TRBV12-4 CASTSETSGYNEQFF TGTGCCAGCACCTCCGAGACTAGCGGATACAATGAGCAGTTCTTC
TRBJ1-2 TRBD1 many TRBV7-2 CASSLRTGTGNYGYTF TGTGCCAGCAGCTTGAGGACCGGGACAGGAAACTATGGCTACACCTTC
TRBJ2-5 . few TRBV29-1 CSVVPGEETQYF TGCAGCGTTGTTCCGGGGGAAGAGACCCAGTACTTC
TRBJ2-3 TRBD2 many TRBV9 CASSVVAGEDTQYF TGTGCCAGCAGCGTAGTAGCGGGTGAAGATACGCAGTATTTT
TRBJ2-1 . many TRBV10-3 CAISAGDSSHEQFF TGTGCCATCAGTGCGGGGGACAGTTCTCATGAGCAGTTCTTC
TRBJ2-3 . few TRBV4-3 CASSQDGRPTDTQYF TGCGCCAGCAGCCAAGATGGCAGGCCCACAGATACGCAGTATTTT
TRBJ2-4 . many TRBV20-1 CSATTTRGKRPKNIQYF TGCAGTGCAACCACCACGAGGGGGAAGAGGCCCAAAAACATTCAGTACTTC